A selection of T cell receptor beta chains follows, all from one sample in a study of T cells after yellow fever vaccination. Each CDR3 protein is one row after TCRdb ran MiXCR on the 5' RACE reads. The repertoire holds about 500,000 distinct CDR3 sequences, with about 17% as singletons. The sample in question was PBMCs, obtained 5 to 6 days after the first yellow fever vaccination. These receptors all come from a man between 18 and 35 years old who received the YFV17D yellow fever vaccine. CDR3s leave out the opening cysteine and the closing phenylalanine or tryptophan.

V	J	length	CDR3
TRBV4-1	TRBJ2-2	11	ASSRGSTGELF
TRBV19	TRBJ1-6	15	ASSARDRGRVNSPLH
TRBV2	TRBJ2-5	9	ASIFVETQY
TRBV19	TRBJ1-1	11	ASTFPGNTEAF
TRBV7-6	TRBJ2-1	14	ASSLLGLTGYNEQF
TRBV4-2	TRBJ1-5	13	ASSQNGQVHQPQH
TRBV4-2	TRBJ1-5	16	ASSPTDRVFYSNQPQH
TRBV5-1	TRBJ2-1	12	ASSFQEGYNEQF
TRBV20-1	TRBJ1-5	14	SAELRDTTGDQPQH
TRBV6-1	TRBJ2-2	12	ASRRQGNTGELF
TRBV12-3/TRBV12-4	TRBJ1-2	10	ASSLAPGSFS
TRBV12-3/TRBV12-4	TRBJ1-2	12	ASSPQEGAIGYT
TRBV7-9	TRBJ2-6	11	ASSRFGANVLT
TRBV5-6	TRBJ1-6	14	ASTQRTGAMHSPLH
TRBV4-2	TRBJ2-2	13	ASSRPLGTAGELF
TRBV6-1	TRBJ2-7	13	ASREGDSRYYEQY
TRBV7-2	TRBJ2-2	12	ASVLLANTGELF
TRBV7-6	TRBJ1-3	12	ASSLRVTGNTIY
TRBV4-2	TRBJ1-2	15	ASSQDIGAGTGYGYT
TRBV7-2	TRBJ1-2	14	ASSLDIWNSGYGYT
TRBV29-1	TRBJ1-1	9	SVEDRVLGF
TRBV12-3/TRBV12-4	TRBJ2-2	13	ASSPRDRGTGELF
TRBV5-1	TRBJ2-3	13	ASSLSGVGADTQY
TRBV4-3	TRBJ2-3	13	ASSQGTATTDTQY
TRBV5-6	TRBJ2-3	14	ASSSYLGYSTDTQY
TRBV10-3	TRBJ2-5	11	AISESNQETQY
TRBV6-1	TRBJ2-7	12	ASSAGPGRYEQY
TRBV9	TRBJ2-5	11	ASSVSGLETQY
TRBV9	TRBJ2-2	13	ASSARDSPAGELF